This T cell receptor (beta chain) is drawn from a study of blood T cell repertoires in COVID-19. One Seattle source followed patients from active infection through their disease course. In the source study's methods: Amplification of reference gene primers was used by the study to estimate nucleated cell counts. Assay: immunoSEQ multiplex PCR; the TCRdb copy retains only in-frame clones and omits some. V and J calls and clone size are those listed in that table; D and trimming were worked out from the DNA. This table has about 350,000 clones, 85% to 90% appearing once. Per the germline V gene, CDR1 is WNHNN and CDR2 is SYGVQD (reference sequence). The V and J ends lost 4 bases and 3 bases respectively, with 11 bases between them. This CDR3 is built from 14 residues.

The V gene is TRBV10-1, the J gene TRBJ2-3, with D possibly TRBD2 on 6 matching bases. This receptor was taken from a woman in her forties or fifties with COVID-19, enrolled during active disease. Sequenced input: peripheral blood. CDR3 region: CASSVRDGTDTQYF. DNA for the CDR3: TGCGCCAGCAGTGTGCGGGATGGTACAGATACGCAGTATTTT.